The clone carrying this T cell receptor beta chain turned up a few times. This entry belongs to a study of blood T cell repertoires in COVID-19. In the study's own analysis: Quantification of nucleated cells was approximated via reference gene primer amplification. Assay: immunoSEQ multiplex PCR; the TCRdb copy retains only in-frame clones and omits some. Clone size and V and J calls were adopted from that table, with D and trimming inferred from the DNA. Here the sample spans some 200,000 clones, more than 80% being singletons. V gave up 5 bases and J gave up 7 bases, with 12 bases separating them. This CDR3 spans 13 amino acids.

This clonotype was obtained from a woman aged 30 to 39 with COVID-19, enrolled during active disease. The chain links TRBV12-3 or TRBV12-4 to TRBJ1-5; tentative D call: TRBD1 (6 bases). The sample taken for sequencing was peripheral blood. The CDR3 bases are TGTGCCAGCAGTGGGGACCAGGGGCAGCCCCAGCATTTT. Residues: CASSGDQGQPQHF.